The source of this T cell receptor (beta chain) is a study of CD8 T cells in ankylosing spondylitis. Overall study results and limits: Earlier work had already found some motif variants in reactive arthritis synovial fluid and blood. What appeared characteristic of ankylosing spondylitis blood was a TCR beta motif of several highly homologous variants.

Scientists made TCR beta libraries using quantitative 5'-RACE with molecular barcodes. From the 5' RACE reads, TCRdb called clonotypes with MiXCR, one entry per CDR3 protein. The sample has approximately 520,000 distinct CDR3 sequences, approximately 5.3% seen once. This clonotype was detected ten times or more. The antigen is undetermined. The V gene's germline CDR1 is DFQATT and CDR2 SNEGSKA (reference sequence). The ends were cut back, 6 bases at V and 3 bases at J, with 9 bases in the middle. This CDR3 is 11 amino acids long. V is TRBV20-1 and J is TRBJ2-7; D not certain. The sequenced material came from blood, either unsorted or a sorted T cell fraction (not recorded which). The receptor was isolated from a male donor with ankylosing spondylitis. CDR3 amino acids: CSAAAVYEQYF. CDR3 sequence (DNA): TGCAGTGCCGCGGCCGTCTACGAGCAGTACTTC.